This TCR beta chain was sequenced for a study of T cells in Graves' hyperthyroidism and ophthalmopathy (dated by TCRdb to about 2019). Context from the whole study: Peripheral blood was sampled at the time of initial diagnosis, prior to any treatment. An independent validation cohort of about 19 hyperthyroidism patients and about 16 patients who later progressed to ophthalmopathy tested prospective prediction of ophthalmopathy. To identify TCR V-J signatures that set the groups apart, the researchers used a discovery cohort of about a hundred patients, made up of around 40 with Graves' ophthalmopathy and about 60 with stable Graves' hyperthyroidism. Once sampling was done, hyperthyroidism patients were given methimazole at a starting dose of 30 mg daily, whereas ophthalmopathy patients were given high-dose intravenous methylprednisolone. The 75 to 100 discovery patients were randomly split 7:3 into training and test sets. In addition, the study compared T-cell repertoires in thyroid tissue and in blood from five or six Graves' hyperthyroidism patients. The paper reports TCR Vbeta CDR3 sequencing of some 140 peripheral blood samples: some 41 ophthalmopathy, about 75 hyperthyroidism and around 17 progressor patients.

To note about this clonotype: The antigen it recognizes is unknown. A much larger clone differs from this one at a single base, so this may be a read error.

In the ophthalmopathy patients, disease was moderately to severely active, with a Clinical Activity Score of 3 or more, a NOSPECS grade of 4 or more, and a duration of less than 3 months. Patients with uncontrolled infections, other autoimmune diseases, pregnancy or lactation were excluded. Diagnoses were established on the basis of clinical symptoms, serum thyroxine and TRAb, thyroid ultrasound, and orbital computed tomography. Ficoll-Paque density gradient centrifugation was used to isolate PBMCs from about 10 ml of fresh peripheral blood. Trizol reagent was used to extract total RNA, and RNA quality was then checked on an Agilent 2100 Bioanalyzer. The TCR beta CDR3 regions were amplified from the RNA transcripts. For the first round of RT-PCR on the TCR CDR3, the HTBI primer set was used together with the Qiagen OneStep RT-PCR kit. A second multiplex PCR round built the libraries, followed by size selection and purification. Libraries were sequenced paired-end with 100 bp reads on an Illumina HiSeq2000. Per the authors' processing: SOAPnuke was used to process the raw data, throwing out any read that contained adapters or uncalled bases, had a mean Phred below 15, or lacked an exact constant-primer or identifier match. High-quality paired reads were merged with COPE v1.2.5, and unique nucleotide sequences were defined as clonotypes. Clonotypes were aligned to IMGT TRBV, TRBD and TRBJ reference segments using MiTCR v1.1. The analysis was restricted to V-J combinations with a frequency above 0.0001, which together covered about 99% of the repertoires. The TCS score was defined as the ratio of F50 (clonal expansion) to E x V (chaos), calculated using BLOSUM62-based TCRdist between CDR3 peptides within each V-J. Welch's t-statistics and random forest reduced approximately 520 V-J features to 13, which were used in a naive Bayes classifier (R e1071). TCRdb applied fastp at Q25 and MiXCR to the public reads, then kept only in-frame beta chains. Each record represents a unique CDR3 protein, reported with the most common genes and DNA among its rows. The V and J calls come from TCRdb's annotation, not from the publication. The table for this sample lists a few hundred thousand distinct CDR3 sequences; roughly 13% of them were counted only once. The top ten clones comprise almost 35% of the sample.

CDR1 and CDR2, looked up from the germline V gene (reference sequence), are DFQATT and SNEGSKA. Its CDR3 holds 13 amino acids, cysteine through phenylalanine. The read is trimmed to its CDR3 DNA, 39 bases read in frame from base 1. Overall results and qualifications from the work: In validation, progression to ophthalmopathy was predicted by the model with around 71% sensitivity and approximately 78% specificity, a median of 6.5 months before onset. Sample size was not statistically predetermined, and investigators were not blinded to group allocation. Most expanded thyroid clonotypes (frequency above 0.001) were also found in blood, which suggests that blood repertoires may mirror thyroid immune responses. In cross-validation, a model built on a 13 V-J signature told ophthalmopathy apart from stable hyperthyroidism with under 90% sensitivity and approximately 81% specificity, and in testing the same model reached 80%/75%.

The clonotype comes from a woman in her forties with Graves' ophthalmopathy. The sequenced sample consisted of blood. The chain couples TRBV20-1 to TRBJ2-5, and possibly TRBD1, on 6 matching bases. The bases read TGCAGTGCTCTTTTTACAGGGAAAGAGACCCTGTACTTC. It encodes CSALFTGKETLYF.